There are many counts of the clone carrying this TCR beta chain. RNA-based 3' RACE libraries used unique molecular identifiers. One entry per CDR3 protein results from TCRdb running MiXCR on the 3' RACE reads. The profile covers about 89,000 distinct CDR3 sequences, with 6% to 8.5% appearing a single time and about 1.1% taken by the ten largest. The record originates from a study of HIV-infected children after antiretroviral therapy interruption. At the level of the study: Most children had recorded EBV and CMV exposure.

Treatment indicated: PENTA 11 planned treatment interruption arm or continuous ART arm. Participants had taken at least three-drug ART for at least 24 weeks. Naive CD4+ CD45RA+ CD45RO- T cells were sorted from thawed PBMCs. V was clipped by 1 base and J by 4 bases, with 11 bases between them. In germline, CDR1 is SGDLS, CDR2 YYNGEE. This CDR3 spans 14 amino acids. This sample comprised CD45RA+ CD4+ T cells from PBMCs, pooled from several time points, obtained from a donor given antiretroviral therapy, either interrupted or continuous. Regarding subset: naive CD4+ CD45RA+ CD45RO- T cells. The receptor comes from a pool of human donors with HIV. The chain carries TRBV9 and TRBJ1-1, with D unclear. This CDR3 reads CASSVRVTGTEAFF. The CDR3 coding sequence is TGTGCCAGCAGCGTAAGGGTTACGGGCACTGAAGCTTTCTTT.